This TCR beta chain was captured in a study of post-analysis software for immune sequencing data. Study details: Relapsing-remitting, secondary progressive and progressive-relapsing forms of multiple sclerosis all featured among disease courses. Study conclusions and caveats: Controls had lower frequencies than patients of 4 or 5 TRBV segments, which included TRBV5-6, TRBV5-1 and TRBV20-1. Versus controls, multiple sclerosis patients showed significantly lower diversity (normalized Chao1).

This clonotype was found once. Its antigen remains unknown. Carried by the TCR beta cDNA libraries were unique molecular identifiers. Via MiXCR, TCRdb re-called the PCR reads, giving one row per CDR3 protein. The repertoire has approximately 690,000 distinct CDR3 sequences, 55% to 60% of them found once; the top ten carry 11%. The CDR3 length is 12 residues. Germline CDR1 and CDR2: SEHNR and FQNEAQ (reference sequence). Trimming took 4 bases from V and 4 from J, leaving 8 bases between them. The chain recombines TRBV7-9 with TRBJ2-7; no clear D gene. The receptor was isolated from a girl aged 2 to 9 with multiple sclerosis. Sequencing was carried out using blood. In DNA form, the CDR3 reads TGTGCCAGCAGCTCCCTGAAGTACGAGCAGTACTTC. Amino acids: CASSSLKYEQYF.